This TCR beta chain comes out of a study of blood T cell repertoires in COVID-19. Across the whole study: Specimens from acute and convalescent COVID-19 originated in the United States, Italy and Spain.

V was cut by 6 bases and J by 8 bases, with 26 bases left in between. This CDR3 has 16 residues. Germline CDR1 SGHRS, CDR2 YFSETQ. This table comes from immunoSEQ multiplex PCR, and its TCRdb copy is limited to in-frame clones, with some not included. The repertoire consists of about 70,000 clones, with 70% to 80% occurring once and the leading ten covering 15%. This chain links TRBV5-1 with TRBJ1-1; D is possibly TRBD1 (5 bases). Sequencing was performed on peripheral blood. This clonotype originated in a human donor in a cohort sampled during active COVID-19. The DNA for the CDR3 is TGCGCCAGCATCAAATCACCTGGGGGGGACCCGTCCGAAGCTTTCTTT. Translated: CASIKSPGGDPSEAFF.